This TCR beta chain was recorded in a study of shared clonotypes between healthy human individuals. Only in-frame clones appear in the TCRdb table, and some are missing; sequencing was by immunoSEQ multiplex PCR. The data contain 1.6 million or so clones, around 98.5% of them singletons. Study observations and caveats: Shared across a few donors were approximately 5% of the naive CD4 clonotypes.

CDR1 is SGHRS and CDR2 is YFSETQ in the germline V gene. This CDR3 is built from 16 residues. With 0 bases clipped from V and 2 bases from J, the junction kept 4 bases outside the gene matches. To note about this clone: What it recognizes is unknown.

The receptor was derived from a young man in good health. The chain has TRBV5-1 and TRBJ2-5; 10 bases match TRBD2. The source material was naive CD4+ T cells sorted from blood. Stated subset: CD45RA+ positively selected. The CDR3 bases are TGCGCCAGCAGCTTGGGGCTAGCGGGAGTGCAAGAGACCCAGTACTTC. Its protein is CASSLGLAGVQETQYF. The full variable domain, its missing parts supplied by reference TRBV5-1 and TRBJ2-5, is KAGVTQTPRYLIKTRGQQVTLSCSPISGHRSVSWYQQTPGQGLQFLFEYFSETQRNKGNFPGRFSGRQFSNSRSEMNVSTLELGDSALYLCASSLGLAGVQETQYFGPGTRLLVL.